A single sample gave rise to the 8 T cell receptor beta chains below, sequenced in a study of cytotoxic CD8 clonotypes in ibrutinib-treated CLL. Clones were read by immunoSEQ multiplex PCR, and TCRdb kept only the in-frame ones, dropping some. The data show some 170,000 clones, with roughly 88% seen just once and 3% to 3.5% held by the top ten. Specimen: PBMCs, collected at disease progression, from a patient treated with ibrutinib. The receptors come from a human donor with chronic lymphocytic leukemia.

This clone was seen a single time. The chain couples TRBV6-6 to TRBJ2-7; TRBD1 matches 7 bases. The germline CDR1 and CDR2 sequences are MNHNY and SVGAGI (reference sequence). The CDR3 has 15 amino acids. Trimming took 2 bases from V and 6 from J; bases not matched to a gene: 10. As DNA, the CDR3 is TGTGCCAGCAGTTACCGAATGACAGGGTCCGTCGAGCAGTACTTC. This encodes CASSYRMTGSVEQYF.

This chain connects TRBV12-5 to TRBJ2-7, with D perhaps matching TRBD1 (5 bases). From germline, CDR1 is LGHNT and CDR2 FRNRAP. Trimming left V 1 base short and J 6 bases short, with 19 bases between. The CDR3 length is 16 residues. In DNA form, the CDR3 reads TGTGCTAGTGGTTTGGGTAACGCGAAGGGGCAGGGCGAGCAGTACTTC. This gives the protein CASGLGNAKGQGEQYF.

Here the CDR3 reads CASSQVPLADSYEQYF. In DNA, the CDR3 is TGCGCCAGCAGCCAAGTCCCACTAGCGGACTCCTACGAGCAGTACTTC. V and J are TRBV4-1 and TRBJ2-7; 8 bases line up with TRBD2. Trimming removed 1 base from V and 0 bases from J; junction bases left unmatched: 5. CDR3 length: 16 residues. Germline V gene lookup returns CDR1 MGHRA and CDR2 YSYEKL.

The V call is TRBV5-8, the J call TRBJ2-7; the D is unclear. The CDR3 spans 13 residues. CDR1 SGHTS and CDR2 YDEGEE come from the germline V gene. Trimming cost V 3 bases and J 7 bases, with 14 bases left between them. CDR3 sequence (DNA): TGTGCCAGCAGCTGGGAACGGCAGAGAGAGCAGTACTTC. Translating gives CASSWERQREQYF.

The chain has TRBV5-4 and TRBJ2-7; 9 bases line up with TRBD1. The germline V gene has CDR1 SGHNT and CDR2 YYREEE (reference sequence). The CDR3 has 16 residues. V shed 0 bases, J shed 6 bases, and the junction held 10 bases outside the gene matches. CDR3 DNA sequence: TGTGCCAGCAGCTTGGCCGCAGGACAGGGGAGGTCCGAGCAGTACTTC. Its protein product is CASSLAAGQGRSEQYF.

This chain uses TRBV29-1 with TRBJ2-1; D gene unclear. This CDR3 spans 15 amino acids. CDR1 and CDR2 from the germline V gene are SQVTM and ANQGSEA. Trimming took 0 bases from V and 6 from J, leaving 15 bases between them. The CDR3 nucleotides are TGCAGCGTTGAAGACCTGGTCTCACCGGCCAATGAGCAGTTCTTC. Its protein product is CSVEDLVSPANEQFF.

This chain links TRBV15 with TRBJ1-3, with TRBD1 as a possible D gene (6 bases). The germline gives CDR1 LNHNV, CDR2 YYDKDF (reference sequence). Trimming took off 0 bases at V and 0 bases at J, with 6 bases between the two ends. The CDR3 loop spans 15 amino acids. CDR3 residues: CATSREQGSGNTIYF. The DNA for the CDR3 is TGTGCCACCAGCAGAGAACAGGGCTCTGGAAACACCATATATTTT. Together with reference TRBV15 and TRBJ1-3, the CDR3 gives the full variable domain: DAMVIQNPRYQVTQFGKPVTLSCSQTLNHNVMYWYQQKSSQAPKLLFHYYDKDFNNEADTPDNFQSRRPNTSFCFLDIRSPGLGDTAMYLCATSREQGSGNTIYFGEGSWLTVV.

The chain is built from TRBV5-1 and TRBJ2-7; D call uncertain. This CDR3 contains 13 residues. V was clipped by 4 bases and J by 2 bases, with 10 bases between them. The germline V gene has CDR1 SGHRS and CDR2 YFSETQ. The CDR3 region is CASSATIAYEQYF. The CDR3, as DNA: TGCGCCAGCAGCGCAACCATAGCCTACGAGCAGTACTTC. Looking up the rest from reference TRBV5-1 and TRBJ2-7 gives the full variable domain: KAGVTQTPRYLIKTRGQQVTLSCSPISGHRSVSWYQQTPGQGLQFLFEYFSETQRNKGNFPGRFSGRQFSNSRSEMNVSTLELGDSALYLCASSATIAYEQYFGPGTRLTVT.